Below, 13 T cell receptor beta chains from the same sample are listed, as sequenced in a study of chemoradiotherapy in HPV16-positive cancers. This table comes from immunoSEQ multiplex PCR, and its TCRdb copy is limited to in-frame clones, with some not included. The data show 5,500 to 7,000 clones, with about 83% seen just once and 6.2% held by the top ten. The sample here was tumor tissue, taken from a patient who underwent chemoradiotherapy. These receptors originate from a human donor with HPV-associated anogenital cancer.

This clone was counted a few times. The CDR3 is CASSQENWGTQYF. As DNA, the CDR3 is TGTGCCAGCAGCCAAGAAAACTGGGGGACCCAGTACTTC. The chain is built from TRBV7-3 and TRBJ2-5; D remains ambiguous. This CDR3 is 13 amino acids long. Trimming shortened V by 5 bases and J by 7 bases, and 14 bases separated the two germline ends. CDR1 and CDR2 (germline): SGHTA, FQGTGA.

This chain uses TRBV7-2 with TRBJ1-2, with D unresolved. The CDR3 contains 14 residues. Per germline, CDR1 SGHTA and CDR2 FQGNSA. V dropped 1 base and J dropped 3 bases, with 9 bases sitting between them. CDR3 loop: CASSLGVPYYGYTF. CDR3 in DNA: TGTGCCAGCAGCTTAGGGGTGCCATACTATGGCTACACCTTC.

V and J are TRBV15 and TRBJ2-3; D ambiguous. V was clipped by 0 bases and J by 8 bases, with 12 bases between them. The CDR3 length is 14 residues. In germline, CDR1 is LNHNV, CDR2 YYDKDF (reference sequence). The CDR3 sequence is CATSRDNLGGTQYF. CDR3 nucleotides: TGTGCCACCAGCAGAGATAATCTCGGTGGTACGCAGTATTTT.

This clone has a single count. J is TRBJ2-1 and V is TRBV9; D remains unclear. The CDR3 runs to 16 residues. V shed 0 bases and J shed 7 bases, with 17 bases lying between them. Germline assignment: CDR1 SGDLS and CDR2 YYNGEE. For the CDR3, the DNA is TGTGCCAGCAGCGTAGGTGGAAGGGATGGGTTGAATGAGCAGTTCTTC. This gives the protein CASSVGGRDGLNEQFF.

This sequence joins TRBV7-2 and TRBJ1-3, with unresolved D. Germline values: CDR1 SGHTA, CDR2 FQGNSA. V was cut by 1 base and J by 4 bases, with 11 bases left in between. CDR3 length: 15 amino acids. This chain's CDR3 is CASSLVGRMGNTIYF. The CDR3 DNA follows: TGTGCCAGCAGCTTAGTAGGTAGAATGGGAAACACCATATATTTT.

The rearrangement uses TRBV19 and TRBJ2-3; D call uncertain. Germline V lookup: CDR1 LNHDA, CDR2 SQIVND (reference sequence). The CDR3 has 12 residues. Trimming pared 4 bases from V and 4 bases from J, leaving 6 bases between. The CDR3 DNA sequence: TGTGCCAGTAGTAAAGCCTCAGATACGCAGTATTTT. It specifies CASSKASDTQYF.

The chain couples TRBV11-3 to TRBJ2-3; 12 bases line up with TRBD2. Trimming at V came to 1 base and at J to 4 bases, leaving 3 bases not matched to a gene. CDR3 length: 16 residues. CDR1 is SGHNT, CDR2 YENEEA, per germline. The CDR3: CASSLGLAGGPDTQYF. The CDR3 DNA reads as TGTGCCAGCAGCTTAGGTCTAGCGGGAGGGCCAGATACGCAGTATTTT.

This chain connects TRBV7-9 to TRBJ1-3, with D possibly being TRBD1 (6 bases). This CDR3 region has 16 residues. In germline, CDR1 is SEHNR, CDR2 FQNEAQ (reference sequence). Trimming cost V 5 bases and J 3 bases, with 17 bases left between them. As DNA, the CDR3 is TGTGCCAGCAGCCCAGAGAGGGGGGGCGTTGGAAACACCATATATTTT. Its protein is CASSPERGGVGNTIYF.

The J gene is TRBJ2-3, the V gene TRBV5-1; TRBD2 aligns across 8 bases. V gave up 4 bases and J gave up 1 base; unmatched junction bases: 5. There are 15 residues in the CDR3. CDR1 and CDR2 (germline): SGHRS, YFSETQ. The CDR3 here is CASSVSGVRTDTQYF. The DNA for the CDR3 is TGCGCCAGCAGCGTTAGCGGGGTTCGCACAGATACGCAGTATTTT.

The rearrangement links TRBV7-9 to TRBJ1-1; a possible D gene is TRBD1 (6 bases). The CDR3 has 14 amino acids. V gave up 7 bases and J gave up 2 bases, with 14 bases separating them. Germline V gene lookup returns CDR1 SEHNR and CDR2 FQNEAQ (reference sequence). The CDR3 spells CASTHGGSNTEAFF. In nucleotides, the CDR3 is TGTGCCAGCACACACGGGGGCAGTAACACTGAAGCTTTCTTT.

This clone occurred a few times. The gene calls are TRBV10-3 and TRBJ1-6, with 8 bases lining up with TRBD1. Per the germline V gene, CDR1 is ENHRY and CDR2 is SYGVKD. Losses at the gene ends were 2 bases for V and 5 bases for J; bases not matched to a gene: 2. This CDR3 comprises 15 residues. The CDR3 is CAISEDRGDNSPLHF. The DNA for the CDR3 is TGTGCCATCAGTGAGGACAGGGGAGATAATTCACCCCTCCACTTT.

The CDR3 nucleotides are TGTGCCAGCAGTTCCCGGGGGCCGGGCACAGATACGCAGTATTTT. Translated, it gives CASSSRGPGTDTQYF. The chain employs TRBV2 and TRBJ2-3; the D gene could be TRBD1 or TRBD2 (6 bases each). Trimming left V 5 bases short and J 1 base short, with 13 bases between. Germline V lookup: CDR1 SNHLY, CDR2 FYNNEI. The CDR3 has 15 residues.

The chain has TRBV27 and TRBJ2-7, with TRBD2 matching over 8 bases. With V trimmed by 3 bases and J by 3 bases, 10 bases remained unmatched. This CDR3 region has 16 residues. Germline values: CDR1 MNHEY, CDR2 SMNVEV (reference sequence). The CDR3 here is CASSFGLAGLGYEQYF. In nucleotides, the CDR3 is TGTGCCAGCAGTTTCGGGCTAGCGGGCCTGGGCTACGAGCAGTACTTC.